The T cell receptor (beta chain) under discussion was sequenced for a study of identifying expanded T cells in peripheral blood. Here immunoSEQ multiplex PCR was the method, and the copy in TCRdb shows in-frame clones only, minus some. The sample shows 70,000 to 95,000 clones, about nine tenths of them seen only once. Per the germline V gene, CDR1 is SGHDT and CDR2 is YYEEEE. The CDR3 consists of 15 residues. Deletions cut 2 bases from V and 0 bases from J, with 11 bases between. This clone occurred once. Its specificity is unknown. Findings and limits, study-wide: Variance in clone template counts between approximately 2-week samples significantly increased with total template count across all healthy donors. Differentially abundant clones: about 1.2 between replicates, about 15 at approximately 13 days, around 19 at four.

During the collection period, no donor immune events like infections were recorded. This TCR was recovered from a person aged 18-69 years in good health. The chain couples TRBV5-6 to TRBJ1-2; perhaps TRBD1 as D (5 bases). Sequencing was done on a sample of blood. CDR3 amino acids: CASSFGTQSNYGYTF. DNA for the CDR3: TGTGCCAGCAGCTTCGGGACGCAGTCTAACTATGGCTACACCTTC.